This is a list of T cell receptor beta chains from one sample in a study of cytomegalovirus exposure and HLA in healthy donors. Method: immunoSEQ multiplex PCR; TCRdb's copy keeps in-frame clones and lacks some. Among 250,000 to 300,000 clones listed, around 90% were seen once. The sequenced material came from PBMCs. These receptors all stem from a girl under 10 years old in good health and CMV-seronegative. The CDR3 runs from the conserved cysteine through the conserved F or W. The D gene is left open where the match is weak. The size of a clone is reported for some rows only, either as once, few or many, or as a class for expanded clones.

TRBJ1-2 once NA TRBV19 CASSIGAHHNYGYTF TGTGCCAGTAGTATCGGAGCACACCACAACTATGGCTACACCTTC
TRBJ1-1 NA NA TRBV6-6 CASVGERTEAFF TGTGCCAGCGTCGGGGAGCGCACTGAAGCTTTCTTT
TRBJ2-3 NA NA TRBV4-2 CASSQSPYPTNTDTQYF TGTGCCAGCAGCCAAAGCCCCTACCCGACTAACACAGATACGCAGTATTTT
TRBJ2-1 NA NA TRBV2 CASSERARGSSSYNEQFF TGTGCCAGCAGTGAAAGGGCGCGGGGCTCCAGCTCCTACAATGAGCAGTTCTTC
TRBJ2-5 few TRBD1 TRBV7-9 CASSPEGAGPQYF TGTGCCAGCAGCCCCGAGGGGGCTGGGCCCCAGTACTTC
TRBJ1-1 NA NA TRBV5-1 CASSFQGSEAFF TGCGCCAGCAGCTTTCAGGGCTCTGAAGCTTTCTTT
TRBJ2-1 NA TRBD2 TRBV2 CARAAGVEQFF TGTGCCAGGGCCGCGGGGGTTGAGCAGTTCTTC
TRBJ1-6 NA NA TRBV27 CASSLADSNNSPLHF TGTGCCAGCAGTTTGGCGGACAGCAATAATTCACCCCTCCACTTT
TRBJ2-7 NA NA TRBV6-6 CASSYSDPSSYEQYF TGTGCCAGCAGTTACTCCGATCCCAGCTCCTACGAGCAGTACTTC
TRBJ2-1 NA NA TRBV6-5 CASSHGGYNEQFF TGTGCCAGCAGTCACGGCGGGTACAATGAGCAGTTCTTC
TRBJ2-7 NA TRBD2 TRBV7-2 CASSLGGDYDYEQYF TGTGCCAGCAGCTTAGGGGGGGACTACGACTACGAGCAGTACTTC
TRBJ2-5 NA NA TRBV19 CASSMYDTGTQYF TGTGCCAGTAGTATGTACGACACAGGGACCCAGTACTTC
TRBJ2-7 NA NA TRBV10-3 CAISADKREQYF TGTGCCATCAGTGCAGACAAGCGGGAGCAGTACTTC
TRBJ2-5 NA NA TRBV28 CASSLLGVQETQYF TGTGCCAGCAGCCTCCTAGGGGTCCAAGAGACCCAGTACTTC
TRBJ1-1 NA NA TRBV4-1 CASSLQTANTEAFF TGCGCCAGCAGCTTGCAGACAGCAAACACTGAAGCTTTCTTT
TRBJ1-2 NA NA TRBV2 CAKGGEGNYGYTF TGTGCCAAAGGGGGGGAGGGAAACTATGGCTACACCTTC
TRBJ2-7 NA TRBD2 TRBV7-6 CASSRGVGTGGYEQYF TGTGCCAGCAGCCGGGGGGTTGGGACCGGAGGTTACGAGCAGTACTTC
TRBJ1-5 once NA TRBV6-5 CASSYVEPGGPQHF TGTGCCAGCTCCTACGTTGAGCCCGGGGGGCCCCAGCATTTT
TRBJ1-5 NA NA TRBV6-1 CATRTGNYSNQPQHF TGTGCCACCAGAACAGGGAACTATAGCAATCAGCCCCAGCATTTT
TRBJ2-5 NA TRBD1 TRBV30 CAWSVRRTGQETQYF TGTGCCTGGAGTGTACGGAGGACAGGCCAAGAGACCCAGTACTTC
TRBJ1-5 once TRBD1 TRBV9 CASSGTGELDQPQHF TGTGCCAGCAGCGGCACAGGGGAGTTGGATCAGCCCCAGCATTTT
TRBJ1-2 NA TRBD1 TRBV6-5 CASSAGTGGDGYTF TGTGCCAGCAGTGCTGGGACAGGGGGCGATGGCTACACCTTC
TRBJ1-2 NA NA TRBV19 CASSLQFLEGYTF TGTGCCAGTAGTCTCCAATTCCTAGAAGGCTACACCTTC
TRBJ2-7 NA TRBD2 TRBV11-2 CASSLGSSGYEQYF TGTGCCAGCAGCTTAGGTAGTAGCGGGTACGAGCAGTACTTC
TRBJ2-1 NA NA TRBV5-1 CASSLERERYNEQFF TGCGCCAGCAGCTTGGAACGGGAGAGGTACAATGAGCAGTTCTTC
TRBJ2-3 NA TRBD2 TRBV5-1 CASSRGENRDTQYF TGCGCCAGCAGCCGGGGGGAAAACCGGGATACGCAGTATTTT
TRBJ2-1 NA TRBD2 TRBV5-1 CASSDRAGAAYNEQFF TGCGCCAGCAGCGACAGAGCGGGAGCGGCCTACAATGAGCAGTTCTTC
TRBJ1-5 NA TRBD1 TRBV6-1 CASSTGGTQPQHF TGTGCCAGCAGCACAGGGGGCACTCAGCCCCAGCATTTT
TRBJ2-1 NA TRBD1 TRBV7-9 CSSSAGTGGNEQFF TGTTCCAGCAGTGCCGGGACAGGGGGCAATGAGCAGTTCTTC
TRBJ2-2 NA NA TRBV5-1 CASSADTGELFF TGCGCCAGCAGCGCAGACACCGGGGAGCTGTTTTTT
TRBJ1-2 NA TRBD1 TRBV10-2 CASRGQGAGDGYTF TGCGCCAGCAGGGGACAGGGGGCTGGAGATGGCTACACCTTC
TRBJ2-7 NA TRBD1 TRBV5-1 CASSPGQVYEQYF TGCGCCAGCAGCCCAGGACAGGTCTACGAGCAGTACTTC
TRBJ1-1 NA NA TRBV10-3 CAIRAGPADTEAFF TGTGCCATCAGGGCGGGCCCTGCGGACACTGAAGCTTTCTTT
TRBJ2-7 NA NA TRBV25-1 CASSEFVEQYF TGTGCCAGCAGTGAATTTGTCGAGCAGTACTTC